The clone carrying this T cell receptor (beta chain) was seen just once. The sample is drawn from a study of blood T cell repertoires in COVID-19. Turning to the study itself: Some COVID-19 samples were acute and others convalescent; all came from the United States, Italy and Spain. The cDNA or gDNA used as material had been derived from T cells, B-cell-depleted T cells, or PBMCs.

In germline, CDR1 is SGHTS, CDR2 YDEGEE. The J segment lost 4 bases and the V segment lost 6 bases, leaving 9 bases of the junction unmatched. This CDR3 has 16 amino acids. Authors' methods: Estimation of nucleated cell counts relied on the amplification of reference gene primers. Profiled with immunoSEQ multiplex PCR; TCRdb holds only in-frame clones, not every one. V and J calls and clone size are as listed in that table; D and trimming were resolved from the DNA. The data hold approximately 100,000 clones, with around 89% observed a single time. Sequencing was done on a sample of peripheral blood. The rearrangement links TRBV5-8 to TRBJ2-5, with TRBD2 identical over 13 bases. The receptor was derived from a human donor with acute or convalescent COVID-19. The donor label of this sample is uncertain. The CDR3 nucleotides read TGTGCCAGCAACCACGGGAGACTAGCGGGAGGAGAGACCCAGTACTTC. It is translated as CASNHGRLAGGETQYF.